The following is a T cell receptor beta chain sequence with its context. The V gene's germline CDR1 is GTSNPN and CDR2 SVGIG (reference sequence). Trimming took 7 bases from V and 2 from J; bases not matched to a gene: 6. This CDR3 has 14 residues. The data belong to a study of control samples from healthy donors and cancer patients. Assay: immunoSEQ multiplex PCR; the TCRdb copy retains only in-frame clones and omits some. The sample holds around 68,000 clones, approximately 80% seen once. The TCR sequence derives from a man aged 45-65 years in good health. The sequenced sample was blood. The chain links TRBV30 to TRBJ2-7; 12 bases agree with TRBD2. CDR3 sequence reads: CALTWTSGTYEQYF. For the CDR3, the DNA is TGTGCCTTGACCTGGACTAGCGGGACCTACGAGCAGTACTTC.